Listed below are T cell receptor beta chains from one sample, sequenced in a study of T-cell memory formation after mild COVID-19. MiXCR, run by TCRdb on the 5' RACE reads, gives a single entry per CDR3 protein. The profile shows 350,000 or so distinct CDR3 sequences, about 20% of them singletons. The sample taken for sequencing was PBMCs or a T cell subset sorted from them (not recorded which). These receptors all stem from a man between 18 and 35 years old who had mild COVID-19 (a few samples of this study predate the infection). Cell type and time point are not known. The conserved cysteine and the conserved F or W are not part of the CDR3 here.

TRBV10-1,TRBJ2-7,ASSATLLLEQY
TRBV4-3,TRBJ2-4,ASSQGGRAKNIQY
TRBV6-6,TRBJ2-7,ASSRPRLAGWYEQY
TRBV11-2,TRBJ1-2,ASSLEGRGDYT
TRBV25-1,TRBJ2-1,ASSGGGRAGGEQF
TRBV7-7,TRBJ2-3,ASSPGARTGTQY
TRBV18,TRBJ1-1,ASSTEDGNTEAF
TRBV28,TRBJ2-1,ASSWGHNEQF
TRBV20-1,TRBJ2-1,SARAGTPQF
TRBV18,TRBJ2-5,ASSPDSLQETQY
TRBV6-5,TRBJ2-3,ASSHRPDTQY
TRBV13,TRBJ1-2,ASRQGWDGYT
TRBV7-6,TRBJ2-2,ASSFGNRRQGKTGELF
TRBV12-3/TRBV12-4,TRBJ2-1,ASSSTAGAVTEQF
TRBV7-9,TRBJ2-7,ASSPPARVEEQY
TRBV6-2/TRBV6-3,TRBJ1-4,ASRKGNEKLF
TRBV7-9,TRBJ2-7,ASSLELAGLAYEQY
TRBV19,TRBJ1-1,ARDRGDVTEAF
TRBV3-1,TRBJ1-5,ASRGRYNQPQH
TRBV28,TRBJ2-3,ASSSPGHTDTQY
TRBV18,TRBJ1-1,ASSPRATGGTEAF
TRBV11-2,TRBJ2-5,ASRSTGGEETQY
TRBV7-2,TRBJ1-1,ASSYRVTEAF
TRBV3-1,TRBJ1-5,ASSYGVPLGNQPQH
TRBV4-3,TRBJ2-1,ASSHRTGLSSYNEQF
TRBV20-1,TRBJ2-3,SAPPGQGTDTQY
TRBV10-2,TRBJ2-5,ASRPGTGVGETQY
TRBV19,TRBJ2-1,ASSIDQGSYNEQF
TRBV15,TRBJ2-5,ATSRGGGGAVKTQY
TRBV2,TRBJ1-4,ASSEPIGQGAEKLF
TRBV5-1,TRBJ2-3,ASVPGGAEDTQY
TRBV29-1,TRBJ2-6,SARVRGAPGANVLT
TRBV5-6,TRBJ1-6,ASSLLSASPLH
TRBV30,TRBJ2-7,AWSAGGWASYEQY
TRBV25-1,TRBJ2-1,ASSGTRDRGFSSYNEQF
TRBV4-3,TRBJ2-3,ASSQVGTGGAFDTQY
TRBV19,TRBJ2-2,ASRYRGTGELF
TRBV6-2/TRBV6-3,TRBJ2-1,ASSYDRNQF
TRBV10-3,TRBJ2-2,ALRGTGELF
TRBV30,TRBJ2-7,AWSLPDYEQY
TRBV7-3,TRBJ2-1,ASSLPDGQGNNEQF
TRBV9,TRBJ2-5,ASSTGQTILETQY
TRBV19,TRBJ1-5,ASPLGRQPQH
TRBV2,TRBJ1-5,ASVGRAGLEPQH
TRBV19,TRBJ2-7,ASSIAGKNEQY
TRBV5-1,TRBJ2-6,ASSPDRGPRSGANVLT
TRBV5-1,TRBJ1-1,ASSLGQSMNTEAF
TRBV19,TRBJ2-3,ASSQGVPTDTQY
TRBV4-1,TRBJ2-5,ASSQARGAEETQY
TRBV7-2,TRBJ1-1,ASSLALEAF
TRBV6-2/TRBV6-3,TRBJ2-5,ASRTEETQY